Listed below are T cell receptor beta chains from one sample, sequenced in a study of cytomegalovirus exposure and HLA in healthy donors. TCRdb's table, derived via immunoSEQ multiplex PCR, lists solely in-frame clones and lacks some. This sample has 180,000 or so clones, with around 80% found just once. The specimen sequenced was PBMCs. These receptors were obtained from a woman aged 30 to 39 in good health and CMV-seronegative. Each CDR3 is given with its conserved first and last residue. D genes are given only for firm matches. Size is omitted from some rows. Given values are once, few, many or a class for expanded clones.

size: -; J: TRBJ2-3; D: TRBD2; V: TRBV5-6; DNA: TGTGCCAGCAGCTTCATGGAGCGGGGTAGCACAGATACGCAGTATTTT; CDR3: CASSFMERGSTDTQYF
size: -; J: TRBJ1-1; D: -; V: TRBV15; DNA: TGTGCCACCAGCAGACAGGGGAACACTGAAGCTTTCTTT; CDR3: CATSRQGNTEAFF
size: few; J: TRBJ2-1; D: -; V: TRBV2; DNA: TGTGCCAGCAGTGAAGTGGGCGGATTTACTAGCTACAATGAGCAGTTCTTC; CDR3: CASSEVGGFTSYNEQFF
size: -; J: TRBJ1-5; D: -; V: TRBV30; DNA: TGTGCCTGGAGTGACAGGGAAGGTCAGCCCCAGCATTTT; CDR3: CAWSDREGQPQHF
size: -; J: TRBJ1-5; D: -; V: TRBV21-1; DNA: TGTGCCAGCAGGACAACAGGGGGCCAGGAACAGCCCCAGCATTTT; CDR3: CASRTTGGQEQPQHF
size: -; J: TRBJ1-1; D: -; V: TRBV5-1; DNA: TGCGCCAGCAGTCAACAGGGGAACACTGAAGCTTTCTTT; CDR3: CASSQQGNTEAFF
size: few; J: TRBJ2-4; D: TRBD2; V: TRBV27; DNA: TGTGCCAGCAGTCACGGACTAGGTCTGAATCAGTACTTC; CDR3: CASSHGLGLNQYF
size: once; J: TRBJ1-2; D: -; V: TRBV9; DNA: TGTGCCAGCAGCACAGGGTTTTTGGGCTACACCTTC; CDR3: CASSTGFLGYTF
size: many; J: TRBJ2-7; D: -; V: TRBV5-6; DNA: TGTGCCAGCAGCTCCCCAGGTTCAGCCTACGAGCAGTACTTC; CDR3: CASSSPGSAYEQYF
size: -; J: TRBJ2-3; D: -; V: TRBV15; DNA: TGTGCCACCAGCATCATAGGGGCGGGCACAGATACGCAGTATTTT; CDR3: CATSIIGAGTDTQYF
size: few; J: TRBJ1-6; D: -; V: TRBV7-2; DNA: TGTGCCAGCAGCTTAGTATCTGTGGGGCTCGGTTCACCCCTCCACTTT; CDR3: CASSLVSVGLGSPLHF
size: -; J: TRBJ2-2; D: TRBD2; V: TRBV5-6; DNA: TGTGCCAGCACCTCCCGAGGACGGGGGGACACCGGGGAGCTGTTTTTT; CDR3: CASTSRGRGDTGELFF
size: -; J: TRBJ2-5; D: -; V: TRBV29-1; DNA: TGCAGCGTAGCTACAGGCGCCCAGTACTTC; CDR3: CSVATGAQYF
size: -; J: TRBJ2-3; D: -; V: TRBV29-1; DNA: TGCAGCGTTGACGCAGATCTTATAACCTTATCAGATACGCAGTATTTT; CDR3: CSVDADLITLSDTQYF
size: -; J: TRBJ2-7; D: TRBD2; V: TRBV30; DNA: TGTGCCTGGACAGCGGGGGGGCCGCTACCCGGCGAGCAGTACTTC; CDR3: CAWTAGGPLPGEQYF
size: -; J: TRBJ2-5; D: -; V: TRBV5-4; DNA: TGTGCCAGCAGCTTAGGCGGTGCCGCTAGCCAAGAGACCCAGTACTTC; CDR3: CASSLGGAASQETQYF
size: -; J: TRBJ1-1; D: -; V: TRBV28; DNA: TGTGCCAGCAGTTCCCACGGGAGGAGGAACACTGAAGCTTTCTTT; CDR3: CASSSHGRRNTEAFF
size: few; J: TRBJ1-4; D: TRBD1; V: TRBV4-2; DNA: TGTGCCAGCAGCCTCCGGACAGGGGGGATTGCAACTAATGAAAAACTGTTTTTT; CDR3: CASSLRTGGIATNEKLFF
size: few; J: TRBJ2-7; D: -; V: TRBV4-1; DNA: TGCGCCAGCAGCCCTGAGACGACAGGATTCTACGAGCAGTACTTC; CDR3: CASSPETTGFYEQYF
size: -; J: TRBJ1-6; D: -; V: TRBV27; DNA: TGTGCCAGCAGTTTATCGTCACAGGGTGCCAATTCACCCCTCCACTTT; CDR3: CASSLSSQGANSPLHF
size: few; J: TRBJ2-7; D: -; V: TRBV7-8; DNA: TGTGCCAGCAGCTTAGCCTGGGGCACAGGCTCCTACGAGCAGTACTTC; CDR3: CASSLAWGTGSYEQYF
size: -; J: TRBJ1-1; D: -; V: TRBV9; DNA: TGTGCCAGCAGCGTAGACCCAACGGGTAACACTGAAGCTTTCTTT; CDR3: CASSVDPTGNTEAFF
size: -; J: TRBJ1-2; D: -; V: TRBV21-1; DNA: TGTGCCAGCAGCCAGGGGTTGTTTTATGGCTACACCTTC; CDR3: CASSQGLFYGYTF
size: -; J: TRBJ1-2; D: -; V: TRBV2; DNA: TGTGCCAGCAGCCAGGGGATAAACTATGGCTACACCTTC; CDR3: CASSQGINYGYTF
size: once; J: TRBJ1-1; D: -; V: TRBV7-2; DNA: TGTGCCAGCAGCAACGCCCCAGGGGCGGGTGAAGCTTTCTTT; CDR3: CASSNAPGAGEAFF
size: -; J: TRBJ2-1; D: TRBD1; V: TRBV5-1; DNA: TGCGCCAGCAGCTTGGGGCGGGACAGGGATGGCAATGAGCAGTTCTTC; CDR3: CASSLGRDRDGNEQFF
size: -; J: TRBJ1-1; D: TRBD1; V: TRBV14; DNA: TGTGCCAGCAGAGGGGACAGGAGCATGAACACTGAAGCTTTCTTT; CDR3: CASRGDRSMNTEAFF
size: -; J: TRBJ1-1; D: -; V: TRBV2; DNA: TGTGCCAGCAGAATAGACAGGAACACTGAAGCTTTCTTT; CDR3: CASRIDRNTEAFF
size: -; J: TRBJ2-6; D: -; V: TRBV4-2; DNA: TGTGCCAGCAGCTCGCGGGGATCACACATACTCACTGGGGCCAACGTCCTGACTTTC; CDR3: CASSSRGSHILTGANVLTF
size: -; J: TRBJ2-1; D: TRBD2; V: TRBV6-5; DNA: TGTGCCAGCAGCAGAACTAGCGGGGCTTACAATGAGCAGTTCTTC; CDR3: CASSRTSGAYNEQFF
size: once; J: TRBJ1-1; D: TRBD1; V: TRBV6-1; DNA: TGTGCCAGCAGCGAATACCCGCTACAGGGGGTGAGGACTGAAGCTTTCTTT; CDR3: CASSEYPLQGVRTEAFF
size: few; J: TRBJ1-2; D: -; V: TRBV29-1; DNA: TGCAGCGTCGGGGTGAGGGATGGCTACACCTTC; CDR3: CSVGVRDGYTF